The clone carrying this T cell receptor (beta chain) was detected ten times or more. Its cognate antigen is unknown. This record belongs to a study of T cells in Graves' hyperthyroidism and ophthalmopathy. Germline V lookup: CDR1 SGHRS, CDR2 YFSETQ. The CDR3 loop spans 15 amino acids. V lost 2 bases to trimming and J lost 2 bases; unmatched junction nucleotides: 2. Hyperthyroidism was newly diagnosed in patients aged 18 to 65 (duration under 2 months). Pregnant or lactating patients were excluded, as were those with uncontrolled infection or other autoimmune disease. The source material, RNA transcripts, was used to amplify TCR beta CDR3 regions. In the first-round RT-PCR of the TCR CDR3, the HTBI primer set was used. One entry per CDR3 protein results from TCRdb running MiXCR on the multiplex PCR reads. Here the sample spans more than 300,000 distinct CDR3 sequences, approximately 14% being singletons.

General study findings and limits: From stable hyperthyroidism, ophthalmopathy was set apart by a 13 V-J model. Model predictions of ophthalmopathy came a median roughly 6.7 months before onset.

This rearrangement joins TRBV5-1 to TRBJ1-4; the match to TRBD1 covers 8 bases. Sequences were obtained from blood. The source is an older woman with Graves' hyperthyroidism. The CDR3 region is CASSLGDRTNEKLFF. The CDR3 nucleotides read TGCGCCAGCAGCTTAGGGGACAGGACTAATGAAAAACTGTTTTTT.